Listed here is a single TCR beta chain. The antigen is unknown. The data were produced by immunoSEQ multiplex PCR, yet TCRdb's version contains in-frame clones alone and is incomplete. The sample carries some 80,000 clones, about 83% recorded once. With autoimmune disease history or systemic immunosuppression, patients were excluded. V was clipped by 1 base and J by 2 bases, with 14 bases between them. The CDR3 consists of 16 residues. In germline, CDR1 is LNHNV, CDR2 YYDKDF (reference sequence). The sample comes from a study of OX40 agonist ivuxolimab in advanced cancers. Overall study: Melanoma, hepatocellular carcinoma, head and neck or renal cell cancer occurred in dose-escalation patients.

Study results and limitations: Certain nonresponders likewise exhibited a low normalized T-cell clonal expansion.

The V call is TRBV15, the J call TRBJ1-1; possibly TRBD1 for D (5 bases). This receptor was identified in an adult with an advanced solid tumor such as melanoma, head and neck, liver or kidney cancer. The input for sequencing was CD4+ or CD8+ T cells sorted from blood, taken in a trial of the OX40 agonist ivuxolimab. This chain's CDR3 is CATSRGVGGINTEAFF. CDR3 coding DNA: TGTGCCACCAGCAGAGGGGTGGGGGGAATCAACACTGAAGCTTTCTTT.